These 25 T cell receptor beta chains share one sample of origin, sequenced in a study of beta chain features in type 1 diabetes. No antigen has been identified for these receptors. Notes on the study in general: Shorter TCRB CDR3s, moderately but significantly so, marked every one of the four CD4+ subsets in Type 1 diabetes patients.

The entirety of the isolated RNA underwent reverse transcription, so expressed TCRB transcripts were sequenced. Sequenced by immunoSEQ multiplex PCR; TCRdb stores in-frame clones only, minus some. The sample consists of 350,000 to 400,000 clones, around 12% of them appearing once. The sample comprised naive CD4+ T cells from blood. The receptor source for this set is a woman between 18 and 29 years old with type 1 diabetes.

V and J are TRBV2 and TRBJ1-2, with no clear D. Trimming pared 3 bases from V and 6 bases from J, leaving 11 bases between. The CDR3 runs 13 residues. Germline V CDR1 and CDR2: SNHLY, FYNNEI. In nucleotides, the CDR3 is TGTGCCAGCAGTGAGGGCACGTCGAATGGCTACACCTTC. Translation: CASSEGTSNGYTF.

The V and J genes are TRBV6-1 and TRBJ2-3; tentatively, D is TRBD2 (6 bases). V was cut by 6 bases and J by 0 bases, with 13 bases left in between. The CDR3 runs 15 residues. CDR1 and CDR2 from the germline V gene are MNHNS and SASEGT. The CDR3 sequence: CASREIAESTDTQYF. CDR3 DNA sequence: TGTGCCAGCAGGGAAATAGCGGAGAGCACAGATACGCAGTATTTT.

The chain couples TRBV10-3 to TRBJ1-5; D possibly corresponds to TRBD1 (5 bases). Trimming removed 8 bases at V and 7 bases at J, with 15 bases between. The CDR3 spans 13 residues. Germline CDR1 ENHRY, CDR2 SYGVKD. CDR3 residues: CAIGGEPLQPQHF. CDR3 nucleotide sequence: TGTGCCATCGGGGGGGAACCCTTGCAGCCCCAGCATTTT.

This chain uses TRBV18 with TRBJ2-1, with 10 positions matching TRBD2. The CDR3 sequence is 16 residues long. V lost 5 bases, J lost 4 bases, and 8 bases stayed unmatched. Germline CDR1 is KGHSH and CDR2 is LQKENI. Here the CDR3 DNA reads TGTGCCAGCTCAGGTACTAGCGGGAAGGAATACAATGAGCAGTTCTTC. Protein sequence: CASSGTSGKEYNEQFF.

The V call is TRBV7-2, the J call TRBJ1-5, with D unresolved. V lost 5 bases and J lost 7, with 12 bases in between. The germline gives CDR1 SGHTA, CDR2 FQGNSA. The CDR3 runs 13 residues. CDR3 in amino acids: CASSLLERQPQHF. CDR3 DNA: TGTGCCAGCAGCCTTCTCGAGAGGCAGCCCCAGCATTTT.

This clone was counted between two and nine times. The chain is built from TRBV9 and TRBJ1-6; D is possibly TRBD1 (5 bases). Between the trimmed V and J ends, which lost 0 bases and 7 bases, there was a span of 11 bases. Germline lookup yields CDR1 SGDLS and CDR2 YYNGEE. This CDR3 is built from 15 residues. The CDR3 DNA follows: TGTGCCAGCAGCGTAGCGGCAGGGCCGAATTCACCCCTCCACTTT. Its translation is CASSVAAGPNSPLHF. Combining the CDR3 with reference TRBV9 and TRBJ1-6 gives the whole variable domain DSGVTQTPKHLITATGQRVTLRCSPRSGDLSVYWYQQSLDQGLQFLIQYYNGEERAKGNILERFSAQQFPDLHSELNLSSLELGDSALYFCASSVAAGPNSPLHFGNGTRLTVT.

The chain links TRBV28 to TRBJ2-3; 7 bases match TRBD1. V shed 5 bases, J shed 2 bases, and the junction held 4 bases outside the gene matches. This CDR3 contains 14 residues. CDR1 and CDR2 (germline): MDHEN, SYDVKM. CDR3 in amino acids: CASSQQGNTDTQYF. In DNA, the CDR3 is TGTGCCAGCAGTCAACAGGGGAACACAGATACGCAGTATTTT. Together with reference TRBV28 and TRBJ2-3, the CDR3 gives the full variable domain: DVKVTQSSRYLVKRTGEKVFLECVQDMDHENMFWYRQDPGLGLRLIYFSYDVKMKEKGDIPEGYSVSREKKERFSLILESASTNQTSMYLCASSQQGNTDTQYFGPGTRLTVL.

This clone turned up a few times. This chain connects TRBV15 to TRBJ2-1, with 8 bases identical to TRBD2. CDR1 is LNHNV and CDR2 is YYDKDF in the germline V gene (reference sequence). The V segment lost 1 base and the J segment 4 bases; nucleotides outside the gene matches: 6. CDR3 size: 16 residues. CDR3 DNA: TGTGCCACCAGCAGAGTGAGGGCGGGGGGTTACAATGAGCAGTTCTTC. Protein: CATSRVRAGGYNEQFF.

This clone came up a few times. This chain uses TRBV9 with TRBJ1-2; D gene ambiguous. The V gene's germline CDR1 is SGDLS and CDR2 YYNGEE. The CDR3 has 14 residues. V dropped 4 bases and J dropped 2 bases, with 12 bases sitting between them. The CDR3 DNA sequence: TGTGCCAGCAGCTCAATGGGCCCAAACTATGGCTACACCTTC. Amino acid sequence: CASSSMGPNYGYTF.

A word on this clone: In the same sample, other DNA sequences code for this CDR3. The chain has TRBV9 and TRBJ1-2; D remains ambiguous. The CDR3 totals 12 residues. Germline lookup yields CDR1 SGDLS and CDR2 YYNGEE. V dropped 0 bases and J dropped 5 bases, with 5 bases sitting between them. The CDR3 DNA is TGTGCCAGCAGCGTAGGCGGGTATGGCTACACCTTC. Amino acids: CASSVGGYGYTF.

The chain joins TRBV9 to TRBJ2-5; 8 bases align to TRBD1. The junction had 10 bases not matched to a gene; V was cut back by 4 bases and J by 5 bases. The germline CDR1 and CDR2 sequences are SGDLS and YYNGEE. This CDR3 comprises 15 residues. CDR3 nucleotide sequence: TGTGCCAGCAGCTCAGGTGGGACAGGTCTGGAGACCCAGTACTTC. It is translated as CASSSGGTGLETQYF. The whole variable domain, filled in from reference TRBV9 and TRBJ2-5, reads DSGVTQTPKHLITATGQRVTLRCSPRSGDLSVYWYQQSLDQGLQFLIQYYNGEERAKGNILERFSAQQFPDLHSELNLSSLELGDSALYFCASSSGGTGLETQYFGPGTRLLVL.

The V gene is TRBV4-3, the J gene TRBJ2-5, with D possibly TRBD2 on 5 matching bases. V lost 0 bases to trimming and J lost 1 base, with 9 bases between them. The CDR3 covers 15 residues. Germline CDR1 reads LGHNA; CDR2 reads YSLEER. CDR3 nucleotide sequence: TGCGCCAGCAGCCAAGAATTTGGACTCCAAGAGACCCAGTACTTC. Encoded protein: CASSQEFGLQETQYF.

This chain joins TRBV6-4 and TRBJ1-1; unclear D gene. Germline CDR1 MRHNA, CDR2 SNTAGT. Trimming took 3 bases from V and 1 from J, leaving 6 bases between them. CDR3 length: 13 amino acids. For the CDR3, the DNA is TGTGCCAGCAGTGAGCGGGAGAACACTGAAGCTTTCTTT. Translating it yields CASSERENTEAFF.

The chain's CDR3 is CASSQELREGRPTDTQYF. The CDR3 DNA is TGCGCCAGCAGCCAAGAGCTGAGGGAGGGGAGACCGACAGATACGCAGTATTTT. The chain recombines TRBV4-3 with TRBJ2-3; 7 bases match TRBD2. Germline V gives CDR1 LGHNA, CDR2 YSLEER. Losses at the gene ends were 0 bases for V and 3 bases for J; bases not matched to a gene: 12. CDR3 length: 18 amino acids.

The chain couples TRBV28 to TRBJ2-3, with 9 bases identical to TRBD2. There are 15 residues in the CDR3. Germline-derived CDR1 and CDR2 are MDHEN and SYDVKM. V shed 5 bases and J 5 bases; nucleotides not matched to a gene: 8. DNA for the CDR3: TGTGCCAGCAGTCTTAGCGGGAGTGTTGGAGATACGCAGTATTTT. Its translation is CASSLSGSVGDTQYF.

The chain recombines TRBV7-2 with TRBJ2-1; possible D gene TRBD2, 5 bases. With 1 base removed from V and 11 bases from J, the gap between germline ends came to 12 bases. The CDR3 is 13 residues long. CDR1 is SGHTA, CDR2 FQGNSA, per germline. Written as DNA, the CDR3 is TGTGCCAGCAGCTTAGTGGAGGCCTTACAGCAGTTCTTC. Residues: CASSLVEALQQFF.

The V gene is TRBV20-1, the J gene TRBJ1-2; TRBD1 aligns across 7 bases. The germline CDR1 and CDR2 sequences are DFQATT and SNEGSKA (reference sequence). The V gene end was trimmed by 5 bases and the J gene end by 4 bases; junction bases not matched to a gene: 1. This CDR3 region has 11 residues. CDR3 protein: CSAGDSYGYTF. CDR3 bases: TGCAGTGCTGGGGACAGCTATGGCTACACCTTC.

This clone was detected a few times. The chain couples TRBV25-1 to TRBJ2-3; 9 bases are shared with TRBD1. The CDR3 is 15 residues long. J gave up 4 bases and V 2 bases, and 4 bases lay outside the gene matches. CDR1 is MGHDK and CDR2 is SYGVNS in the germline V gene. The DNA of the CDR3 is TGTGCCAGCAGTGAAGCACAGGGGGCCTCAGATACGCAGTATTTT. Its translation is CASSEAQGASDTQYF.

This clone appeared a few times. In nucleotides, the CDR3 is TGTGCCAGCAGCCTACAGGTTAGCAATCAGCCCCAGCATTTT. It translates to CASSLQVSNQPQHF. The gene calls are TRBV7-2 and TRBJ1-5; tentatively, D is TRBD1 (5 bases). The germline gives CDR1 SGHTA, CDR2 FQGNSA. The germline V and J ends were trimmed by 5 bases and 0 bases, with 8 bases remaining between them. The CDR3 is 14 amino acids.

CDR3 sequence (DNA): TGTGCCAGCTCGGCTGTAACAGGGAGCTTCACCGGGGAGCTGTTTTTT. Its protein product is CASSAVTGSFTGELFF. J is TRBJ2-2 and V is TRBV18; D perhaps matches TRBD1 (6 bases). Germline CDR1 is KGHSH and CDR2 is LQKENI. This CDR3 comprises 16 residues. Deletions cut 6 bases from V and 4 bases from J, with 18 bases between.

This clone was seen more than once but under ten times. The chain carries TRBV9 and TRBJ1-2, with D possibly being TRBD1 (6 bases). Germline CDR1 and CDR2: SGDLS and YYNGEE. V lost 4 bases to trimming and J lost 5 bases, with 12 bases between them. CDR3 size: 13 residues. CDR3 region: CASSPGVWYGYTF. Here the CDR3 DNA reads TGTGCCAGCAGCCCAGGGGTCTGGTATGGCTACACCTTC.

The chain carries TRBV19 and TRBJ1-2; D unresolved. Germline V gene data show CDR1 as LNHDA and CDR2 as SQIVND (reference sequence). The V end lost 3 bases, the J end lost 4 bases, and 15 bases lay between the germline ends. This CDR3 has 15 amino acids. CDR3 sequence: CASSIPRPTGYGYTF. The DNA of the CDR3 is TGTGCCAGTAGTATCCCGCGGCCAACCGGCTATGGCTACACCTTC. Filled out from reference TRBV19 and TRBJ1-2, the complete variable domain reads DGGITQSPKYLFRKEGQNVTLSCEQNLNHDAMYWYRQDPGQGLRLIYYSQIVNDFQKGDIAEGYSVSREKKESFPLTVTSAQKNPTAFYLCASSIPRPTGYGYTFGSGTRLTVV.

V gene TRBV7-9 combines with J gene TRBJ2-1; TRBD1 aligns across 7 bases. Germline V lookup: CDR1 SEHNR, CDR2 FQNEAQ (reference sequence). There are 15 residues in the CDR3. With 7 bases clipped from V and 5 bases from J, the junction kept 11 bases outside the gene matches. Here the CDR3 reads CASTYQGTVNNEQFF. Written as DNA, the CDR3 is TGTGCCAGCACCTACCAGGGGACAGTGAACAATGAGCAGTTCTTC. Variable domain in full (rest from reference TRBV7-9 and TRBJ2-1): DTGVSQNPRHKITKRGQNVTFRCDPISEHNRLYWYRQTLGQGPEFLTYFQNEAQLEKSRLLSDRFSAERPKGSFSTLEIQRTEQGDSAMYLCASTYQGTVNNEQFFGPGTRLTVL.

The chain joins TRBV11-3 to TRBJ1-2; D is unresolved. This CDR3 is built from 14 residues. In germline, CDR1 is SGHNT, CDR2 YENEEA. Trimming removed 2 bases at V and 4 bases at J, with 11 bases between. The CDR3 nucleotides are TGTGCCAGCAGCTTAACGGGAATCGGCTATGGCTACACCTTC. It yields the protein CASSLTGIGYGYTF. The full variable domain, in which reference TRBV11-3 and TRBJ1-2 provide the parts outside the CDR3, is EAGVVQSPRYKIIEKKQPVAFWCNPISGHNTLYWYLQNLGQGPELLIRYENEEAVDDSQLPKDRFSAERLKGVDSTLKIQPAELGDSAVYLCASSLTGIGYGYTFGSGTRLTVV.

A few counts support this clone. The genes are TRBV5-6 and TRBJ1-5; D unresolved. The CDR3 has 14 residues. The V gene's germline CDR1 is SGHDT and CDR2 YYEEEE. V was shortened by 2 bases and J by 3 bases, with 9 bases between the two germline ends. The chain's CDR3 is CASSFGGFNQPQHF. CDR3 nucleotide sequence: TGTGCCAGCAGCTTCGGAGGGTTCAATCAGCCCCAGCATTTT.